The rows below give T cell receptor beta chains drawn from one sample of a study of identical twins. TCRdb independently ran MiXCR on the 5' RACE reads; one entry per CDR3 protein. This table holds 300,000 to 350,000 distinct CDR3 sequences, 12% found once. The same specimen was also included in a second study, on yellow fever vaccine responses in identical twins.

The sample comprised CD8+ T cells sorted from blood. Every receptor here comes from a woman aged 18-30 years in good health. Each CDR3 is given with its conserved first and last residue. The order of the fields is J gene, clone size, D gene, V gene, CDR3 DNA, CDR3 protein. D genes are given only for firm matches. Not all rows give a size; the values are once, few, many and, for expanded clones, a class.

>TRBJ2-3|few|NA|TRBV12-3/TRBV12-4
TGTGCCAGCAGCCTTCAGGGAGATACGCAGTATTTT
CASSLQGDTQYF
>TRBJ2-3|NA|NA|TRBV7-9
TGTGCCAGCAGCTTGGCGATAACCGGTACTGGCACAGATACGCAGTATTTT
CASSLAITGTGTDTQYF
>TRBJ2-5|many|NA|TRBV5-5
TGTGCCAGCAGCTTCAGCGGAGGGTCCCAAGAGACCCAGTACTTC
CASSFSGGSQETQYF
>TRBJ2-2|few|NA|TRBV15
TGTGCCACCAGCAGACAGGGTTACACCGGGGAGCTGTTTTTT
CATSRQGYTGELFF
>TRBJ2-6|NA|NA|TRBV2
TGTGCCACACGCCCTGTTGGGGCCAACGTCCTGACTTTC
CATRPVGANVLTF
>TRBJ2-1|few|TRBD1|TRBV4-1
TGCGCCAGCAGCCAAGAGGAACAGGGGGAGATAGGATACAATGAGCAGTTCTTC
CASSQEEQGEIGYNEQFF
>TRBJ2-1|few|NA|TRBV7-9
TGTGCCAGCAGCTTAGCGGGTTGGAAGGGGTACAATGAGCAGTTCTTC
CASSLAGWKGYNEQFF
>TRBJ2-1|NA|TRBD2|TRBV13
TGTGCCAGCAGCCACGACAACCCTAGCGGGGGGGCCCGTCGCTATGAGCAGTTCTTC
CASSHDNPSGGARRYEQFF
>TRBJ2-3|NA|NA|TRBV13
TGTGCCAGCAGCATACTAGGACAACGCACAGATACGCAGTATTTT
CASSILGQRTDTQYF
>TRBJ2-3|few|NA|TRBV5-5
TGTGCCAGCAGCCCATTTACGGGTGGGACAGATACGCAGTATTTT
CASSPFTGGTDTQYF
>TRBJ2-7|NA|NA|TRBV29-1
TGCAGCGTTGATTTGGACTACGAGCAGTACTTC
CSVDLDYEQYF
>TRBJ2-7|few|NA|TRBV11-2
TGTGCCAGCAGCTCAGATGTCCGTGTGGGGGATGAGCAGTACTTC
CASSSDVRVGDEQYF
>TRBJ1-1|NA|TRBD1|TRBV29-1
TGCAGCGGGGGACAGGGGGCGCGGGAAGGTGAAGCTTTCTTT
CSGGQGAREGEAFF
>TRBJ2-7|NA|NA|TRBV7-9
TGTGCCAGCAGCTTAGCGTCCCGTGACGAGCAGTACTTC
CASSLASRDEQYF
>TRBJ2-5|NA|TRBD2|TRBV20-1
TGCAGTGCTAGAGCCAGAGGGACTAGATTACAAGAGACCCAGTACTTC
CSARARGTRLQETQYF
>TRBJ1-5|many|TRBD1|TRBV20-1
TGCAGTGCTAGTCTCCAGGGGGGCGTTCAGCCCCAGCATTTT
CSASLQGGVQPQHF
>TRBJ2-7|few|NA|TRBV9
TGTGCCAGCAGCGTCGTCAGCTCCTACGAGCAGTACTTC
CASSVVSSYEQYF
>TRBJ2-1|NA|TRBD2|TRBV20-1
TGCAGTGCTAGAGATCGTCTAGCGGATTACAATGAGCAGTTCTTC
CSARDRLADYNEQFF
>TRBJ1-6|many|TRBD1|TRBV10-3
TGTGCCATCAGTAAGACAGGGGGCTTCTCCTATAATTCACCCCTCCACTTT
CAISKTGGFSYNSPLHF
>TRBJ2-1|NA|NA|TRBV2
TGTGCCAGCAGAGCCTCGGAAGGCGATGAGCAGTTCTTC
CASRASEGDEQFF
>TRBJ2-7|NA|TRBD1|TRBV29-1
TGCAGCGTAATGACAGGGCGCGAGCAGTACTTC
CSVMTGREQYF
>TRBJ2-2|NA|NA|TRBV4-1
TGCGCCAGCAGCCATCCACCCCCCGGGACGTCGAACACCGGGGAGCTGTTTTTT
CASSHPPPGTSNTGELFF
>TRBJ1-3|NA|NA|TRBV7-9
TGTGCCAGCAGCGCCAGGGACCTGGAGGCTGGAAACACCATATATTTT
CASSARDLEAGNTIYF
>TRBJ1-1|NA|NA|TRBV2
TGTGCCAGCAGTGCGTTGGACAGCCCCAACACTGAAGCTTTCTTT
CASSALDSPNTEAFF
>TRBJ2-3|NA|NA|TRBV20-1
TGCAGTGCCGCGGGCGGTAGCACAGATACGCAGTATTTT
CSAAGGSTDTQYF
>TRBJ2-7|many|NA|TRBV7-2
TGTGCCAGCAGCTTAGAAACGCCGGGGACCTACGAGCAGTACTTC
CASSLETPGTYEQYF